This T cell receptor beta chain is from a study of OX40 agonist ivuxolimab in advanced cancers. Study overall: The drug used for patients, ivuxolimab, was an agonistic anti-OX40 (CD134) antibody.

The V and J ends lost 6 bases and 6 bases respectively, with 14 bases between them. The V gene's germline CDR1 is ENHRY and CDR2 SYGVKD. The CDR3 has 14 residues. The protocol was immunoSEQ multiplex PCR, while the TCRdb copy is restricted to in-frame clones and leaves out a portion. This sample has some 7,000 clones, with 65% to 90% found just once. The rearrangement uses TRBV10-3 and TRBJ2-2, with D possibly being TRBD1 (6 bases). The clonotype was recovered from an adult with an advanced solid tumor such as melanoma, head and neck, liver or kidney cancer. The source was CD4+ or CD8+ T cells sorted from blood, collected in a trial of the OX40 agonist ivuxolimab. The CDR3 DNA is TGTGCCATCAGAACCGGGACAACCTCCGGGGAGCTGTTTTTT. This encodes CAIRTGTTSGELFF.